This TCR beta chain was identified during a study of PD-1 blockade in classical Hodgkin lymphoma. Study-level findings and limits: At C4D1, TCR diversity had climbed significantly for CD4+ cells, though not for CD8+ cells.

This clone was seen just once. Its specificity is not known. The junction shows a germline mismatch at one end, possibly a read error. Every one of the patients relapsed after autologous stem cell transplantation (brentuximab vedotin exposure was variable). The V gene's germline CDR1 is MNHNS and CDR2 SASEGT. The CDR3 extends over 13 amino acids. The protocol was immunoSEQ multiplex PCR, while the TCRdb copy is restricted to in-frame clones and leaves out a portion. Altogether 20,000 to 25,000 clones are present, 68% being singletons, with the ten largest covering around 6%. The sequence was collected from a human donor with classical Hodgkin lymphoma. The V and J genes are TRBV6-1 and TRBJ1-4; D is unclear. Sequencing was performed on peripheral blood mononuclear cells (PBMCs), taken at baseline. CDR3 sequence: CASSEVVGPLVAF. DNA of the CDR3: TGTGCCAGCAGTGAAGTGGTTGGGCCATTGGTCGCTTTT.